This TCR beta chain comes out of a study of shared clonotypes between healthy human individuals. The ends were cut back, 4 bases at V and 4 bases at J, with 17 bases in the middle. Germline assignment: CDR1 SGDLS and CDR2 YYNGEE. This CDR3 has 16 residues. Sequencing used immunoSEQ multiplex PCR; TCRdb keeps in-frame clones, though not all of them. The sample yields approximately 530,000 clones, 90% to 96% seen once. The receptor was derived from a woman aged 25 to 39 in good health. The chain joins TRBV9 to TRBJ2-2; D perhaps matches TRBD1 (6 bases). The material sequenced was naive CD4+ T cells sorted from blood. Subset noted: CD45RA+ positively selected. CDR3 coding DNA: TGTGCCAGCAGCTTCAGGGGAGCTGTTGCCACCGGGGAGCTGTTTTTT. It yields the protein CASSFRGAVATGELFF.